This record concerns one TCR beta chain sequence. Its specific antigen is unknown. No clone much larger than this one lies a single base away; base qualities are absent. These data originate in a study of blood T cell repertoires in COVID-19 (dated by TCRdb to the early 2020s). Regarding the complete study: Samples covering the acute and convalescent phases of COVID-19 were provided by collaborators in the United States, Italy and Spain. The material from the prospective study consisted of cDNA or gDNA derived from T cells, B-cell-depleted T cells, or PBMCs. Subjects who had been exposed to COVID-19, were actively infected with it, or had recovered from it provided the deeply sampled blood TCRbeta repertoires that made up the dataset. The repertoires were made available in a free public database intended to serve as a resource for research on the immune response to SARS-CoV-2. Samples came from the ongoing ImmuneRACE study (first 160 participants) plus 1,254 subjects from 6 global collaborators. The sample metadata nearly always contained a de-identified subject ID, COVID-19 status, age in years and sex. Where available, HLA class I and class II types were taken from metadata supplied by the sample provider and were not determined by assay-based typing. The paper's findings and limits, for the study overall: The quantity of clinical and demographic metadata differed by source and by participant and was supplied without curation.

Collaborating institutions collected whole blood in K2EDTA tubes following their own protocols. Collaborator samples were shipped for TCRbeta analysis as frozen whole blood, isolated PBMCs, or DNA extracted from either sample type. TCRbeta CDR3 regions were amplified from genomic DNA by means of the immunoSEQ Assay, a bias-controlled multiplex PCR. The paper's processing steps were these. Within the assay, amplification of reference gene primers was used to estimate how many nucleated cells each sample contained. To quantify the absolute abundance of each unique TCRbeta CDR3 rearrangement, sequence reads were collapsed and filtered. For each sample, productive Simpson clonality was calculated by taking the square root of Simpson's diversity index across productive rearrangements. TCRdb stores this immuneACCESS table with in-frame sequences only. Part of the clones is absent; in the studies checked, under half of the shortfall reflects unresolved V genes, and no reason is known for the rest. V and J calls and clone size follow that table, whereas D and trimming were derived from the DNA. The sample table contains some 170,000 clones; only one count was recorded for 81% of them. 11% of the sample goes to the ten largest clones.

Per the germline V gene (reference sequence), LNHDA is the CDR1 and SQIVND is the CDR2. From cysteine to phenylalanine, the CDR3 is 14 amino acids long. The sequence is cut down to CDR3 DNA, 42 bases in frame from base 1. At the junction V is shortened by 7 bases and J by 3 bases; bases outside the gene matches: 5. The sequenced sample was peripheral blood. The sequence was collected from a human donor in a cohort sampled during active COVID-19. Recombination connected TRBV19 to TRBJ2-2, with TRBD1 identical over 7 junction bases. The CDR3: CASNPQGHTGELFF. The nucleotides read TGTGCCAGTAACCCACAGGGGCACACCGGGGAGCTGTTTTTT.